A single sample gave rise to the 31 T cell receptor beta chains below, sequenced in a study of T cells in Graves' hyperthyroidism and ophthalmopathy. Researchers amplified the TCR beta CDR3 regions from RNA transcripts. With the HTBI primer set, the TCR CDR3 went through a first round of RT-PCR. TCRdb re-derived calls from the multiplex PCR reads in MiXCR, one entry per CDR3 protein. The sample includes about 690,000 distinct CDR3 sequences, about 18% of them seen just once. Sequencing used blood. These TCRs come from a middle-aged man with Graves' hyperthyroidism.

V is TRBV5-1 and J is TRBJ1-5, with D uncertain. The V gene lost 0 bases and the J gene lost 7 bases, with 14 bases spanning the gap. CDR1 and CDR2 (germline): SGHRS, YFSETQ. This CDR3 spans 15 amino acids. The CDR3 DNA sequence: TGCGCCAGCAGCTTGGCCGGCCGTCCGGACCAGCCCCAGCATTTT. Amino acids: CASSLAGRPDQPQHF.

This clonotype was detected ten times or more. The chain carries TRBV15 and TRBJ1-5, with D perhaps matching TRBD1 (6 bases). CDR3 length equals 15 residues. V was pared by 1 base and J by 4 bases, with 11 bases between. Germline-derived CDR1 and CDR2 are LNHNV and YYDKDF (reference sequence). CDR3 amino acids: CATSRAQGTNQPQHF. CDR3 DNA: TGTGCCACCAGCAGAGCCCAGGGGACGAATCAGCCCCAGCATTTT.

This clonotype was found many times. This chain uses TRBV5-1 with TRBJ1-5; D might be TRBD1 (5 bases). The V end was cut by 3 bases, the J end by 1 base, with 11 bases between. The CDR3 runs 15 residues. From germline, CDR1 is SGHRS and CDR2 YFSETQ. In nucleotides, the CDR3 is TGCGCCAGCAGCTCCACAGGCGCGAGCAATCAGCCCCAGCATTTT. Protein sequence: CASSSTGASNQPQHF.

CDR3 amino acids: CASSEYFEQYF. Written as DNA, the CDR3 is TGTGCCAGCAGTGAATATTTCGAGCAGTACTTC. V is TRBV25-1 and J is TRBJ2-7; no firm D call. Germline CDR1 is MGHDK and CDR2 is SYGVNS. V lost 0 bases and J 6 bases, leaving 3 bases between the germline ends. The CDR3 covers 11 residues.

This clonotype was recorded many times. The CDR3 DNA reads as TGTGCCAGCAGCTCGTTTAGGACAGGGCTCGAGCAGTACTTC. Translation gives CASSSFRTGLEQYF. The chain links TRBV7-9 to TRBJ2-7; 8 positions match TRBD1. Germline V gene lookup returns CDR1 SEHNR and CDR2 FQNEAQ (reference sequence). Trimming took 4 bases from V and 6 from J; bases not matched to a gene: 8. The CDR3 totals 14 residues.

This clonotype occurred many times. This chain uses TRBV12-3 or TRBV12-4 with TRBJ2-5; D gene ambiguous. This CDR3 has 14 residues. V lost 2 bases, J lost 3 bases, and 10 bases lay in between. CDR3 in amino acids: CASSLRRREETQYF. The CDR3 nucleotides read TGTGCCAGCAGTTTAAGGCGACGGGAAGAGACCCAGTACTTC.

This clonotype came up a few times. This chain uses TRBV29-1 with TRBJ1-2; no clear D. Germline-derived CDR1 and CDR2 are SQVTM and ANQGSEA. This CDR3 spans 11 amino acids. The CDR3: CSYGANYGYTF. The CDR3 DNA reads as TGCAGTTACGGGGCTAACTATGGCTACACCTTC.

This clonotype was counted at least ten times. The V and J genes are TRBV7-2 and TRBJ1-1; TRBD1 is a possible D gene (5 bases). The CDR3 has 16 amino acids. Trimming pared 5 bases from V and 1 base from J, leaving 17 bases between. Germline V gives CDR1 SGHTA, CDR2 FQGNSA. CDR3 protein: CASSPPGGAGNTEAFF. CDR3 bases: TGTGCCAGCAGCCCCCCGGGAGGGGCAGGGAACACTGAAGCTTTCTTT.

For this clonotype: A much larger clone differs by one base, so this may be a read error. The chain couples TRBV28 to TRBJ1-1; D remains unclear. Germline CDR1 is MDHEN and CDR2 is SYDVKM. This CDR3 is 12 amino acids long. For the CDR3, the DNA is TGTGCCAGCAGAATCTCGGGATCTGAAACTTTCTTT. This gives the protein CASRISGSETFF. Full variable domain (rest looked up from reference TRBV28 and TRBJ1-1): DVKVTQSSRYLVKRTGEKVFLECVQDMDHENMFWYRQDPGLGLRLIYFSYDVKMKEKGDIPEGYSVSREKKERFSLILESASTNQTSMYLCASRISGSETFFGQGTRLTVV.

The sample holds many counts of this clonotype. The chain is built from TRBV9 and TRBJ2-7, with D perhaps matching TRBD1 or TRBD2 (6 bases each). Germline values: CDR1 SGDLS, CDR2 YYNGEE. The CDR3 is 16 residues long. Trimming pared 3 bases from V and 1 base from J, leaving 17 bases between. Here the CDR3 reads CASSARKGGASYEQYF. As DNA, the CDR3 is TGTGCCAGCAGCGCCCGGAAGGGGGGCGCGTCCTACGAGCAGTACTTC. Variable domain in full (rest from reference TRBV9 and TRBJ2-7): DSGVTQTPKHLITATGQRVTLRCSPRSGDLSVYWYQQSLDQGLQFLIQYYNGEERAKGNILERFSAQQFPDLHSELNLSSLELGDSALYFCASSARKGGASYEQYFGPGTRLTVT.

The sample holds many counts of this clonotype. The rearrangement links TRBV15 to TRBJ2-1; TRBD2 aligns across 8 bases. From germline, CDR1 is LNHNV and CDR2 YYDKDF (reference sequence). The CDR3 length is 18 residues. V lost 0 bases to trimming and J lost 5 bases; unmatched junction nucleotides: 12. In nucleotides, the CDR3 is TGTGCCACCAGCAGAGATCCGCTTTGGCGGGAGGAGGACAATGAGCAGTTCTTC. Amino acids: CATSRDPLWREEDNEQFF.

The rearrangement links TRBV7-9 to TRBJ1-1; TRBD1 matches 8 bases. After removal of 5 bases from V and 2 bases from J, the junction contained 13 bases not matched to a gene. Germline CDR1 reads SEHNR; CDR2 reads FQNEAQ (reference sequence). The CDR3 is made up of 17 amino acids. Here the CDR3 DNA reads TGTGCCAGCAGCCAAGATTGGCAGGGGGCCTCCAACACTGAAGCTTTCTTT. Translated, it gives CASSQDWQGASNTEAFF. Filled out from reference TRBV7-9 and TRBJ1-1, the complete variable domain reads DTGVSQNPRHKITKRGQNVTFRCDPISEHNRLYWYRQTLGQGPEFLTYFQNEAQLEKSRLLSDRFSAERPKGSFSTLEIQRTEQGDSAMYLCASSQDWQGASNTEAFFGQGTRLTVV.

This clonotype showed up many times. The chain has TRBV7-9 and TRBJ2-2; 12 bases map to TRBD2. V dropped 6 bases and J dropped 2; count of bases not matched to a gene: 4. Germline V gene data show CDR1 as SEHNR and CDR2 as FQNEAQ (reference sequence). The CDR3 contains 16 residues. Here the CDR3 reads CASSPTSGRNTGELFF. CDR3 coding DNA: TGTGCCAGCAGTCCGACTAGCGGGAGAAACACCGGGGAGCTGTTTTTT.

Turning to this clonotype: No conserved phenylalanine or tryptophan ends this CDR3, so it is likely a read error. The rearrangement links TRBV10-1 to TRBJ1-3; TRBD1 is a possible D gene (6 bases). The CDR3 is 14 amino acids. The ends were cut back, 5 bases at V and 2 bases at J, with 10 bases in the middle. Germline CDR1 and CDR2: WNHNN and SYGVQD (reference sequence). CDR3 in DNA: TGCGCCAGCAGTTCCTCAGGGGCTGGAAACACCATATATGTT. Its protein product is CASSSSGAGNTIYV.

This clonotype was found many times. V and J are TRBV27 and TRBJ1-6; D is unclear. CDR1 is MNHEY, CDR2 SMNVEV, per germline (reference sequence). The length of the CDR3 is 14 residues. Trimming stripped 2 bases from V and 7 bases from J, with 9 bases between. The CDR3 loop is CASSLNGRNSPLHF. CDR3 bases: TGTGCCAGCAGTTTAAACGGGCGGAATTCACCCCTCCACTTT.

This clonotype appeared many times. The chain uses TRBV28 and TRBJ2-3; 9 bases match TRBD1. CDR1 and CDR2 (germline): MDHEN, SYDVKM. Trimming took 8 bases from V and 6 from J; bases not matched to a gene: 9. The CDR3 totals 14 residues. CDR3 nucleotide sequence: TGTGCCAGCGAAGACAGGGGGATTATGGATACGCAGTATTTT. It yields the protein CASEDRGIMDTQYF.

The chain links TRBV29-1 to TRBJ2-1; D tentatively fits TRBD1 or TRBD2 (5 bases each). This CDR3 is 15 amino acids long. Germline V lookup: CDR1 SQVTM, CDR2 ANQGSEA. Trimming took 4 bases from V and 0 from J, leaving 13 bases between them. This CDR3 is CSVGGKDNSYNEQFF. The CDR3 nucleotides are TGCAGCGTTGGGGGGAAGGACAACTCCTACAATGAGCAGTTCTTC.

V is TRBV12-3 or TRBV12-4 and J is TRBJ1-1, with a possible D match to TRBD1 (5 bases). The CDR3 is made up of 17 amino acids. V was clipped by 3 bases and J by 0 bases, with 17 bases between them. The CDR3 region is CASSLLTGSLMNTEAFF. For the CDR3, the DNA is TGTGCCAGCAGTTTGTTAACAGGCTCCCTGATGAACACTGAAGCTTTCTTT.

This clonotype was seen a handful of times. The chain recombines TRBV2 with TRBJ1-5; the match to TRBD1 covers 7 bases. CDR3 length: 13 amino acids. Trimming removed 7 bases from V and 7 bases from J; junction bases left unmatched: 7. Germline V gives CDR1 SNHLY, CDR2 FYNNEI. The CDR3 reads CASKRQGPQPQHF. The CDR3 region has the DNA TGTGCCAGCAAAAGACAGGGCCCCCAGCCCCAGCATTTT.

The sample holds many counts of this clonotype. The chain links TRBV27 to TRBJ2-7; TRBD2 aligns across 10 bases. Per germline, CDR1 MNHEY and CDR2 SMNVEV (reference sequence). V dropped 0 bases and J dropped 3; count of bases not matched to a gene: 5. This CDR3 contains 16 residues. The CDR3 reads CASSLSAAGGIYEQYF. CDR3 DNA: TGTGCCAGCAGTTTATCAGCAGCGGGAGGGATCTACGAGCAGTACTTC.

Ten or more counts support this clonotype. This rearrangement joins TRBV6-1 to TRBJ2-5; 8 bases line up with TRBD2. Germline CDR1 is MNHNS and CDR2 is SASEGT. V gave up 8 bases and J gave up 8 bases; unmatched junction bases: 13. The CDR3 length is 14 residues. The CDR3 is CASRRASRGGTQYF. The CDR3 coding sequence is TGTGCCAGCCGCCGCGCGAGCCGGGGGGGTACCCAGTACTTC.

The V gene is TRBV27, the J gene TRBJ2-2; 9 bases agree with TRBD2. The CDR3 totals 16 residues. V was pared by 8 bases and J by 3 bases, with 10 bases of the junction left unmatched. Germline CDR1 and CDR2: MNHEY and SMNVEV (reference sequence). The CDR3 bases are TGTGCCAGCCGGGTGGCGGGAGGGCAGGACACCGGGGAGCTGTTTTTT. This encodes CASRVAGGQDTGELFF.

The chain joins TRBV12-3 or TRBV12-4 to TRBJ2-1; D gene ambiguous. The CDR3 loop spans 13 amino acids. V was pared by 11 bases and J by 2 bases, with 13 bases between. The CDR3 loop reads CALGVGPYNEQFF. In nucleotides, the CDR3 is TGTGCCCTTGGGGTAGGTCCCTACAATGAGCAGTTCTTC.

This clonotype turned up a few times. This chain uses TRBV7-9 with TRBJ1-1; D gene unclear. Germline CDR1 is SEHNR and CDR2 is FQNEAQ (reference sequence). V lost 1 base, J lost 7 bases, and 13 bases lay in between. The CDR3 contains 14 residues. The DNA for the CDR3 is TGTGCCAGCAGCTTAGATCCGGGTTTCGGTGAAGCTTTCTTT. This gives the protein CASSLDPGFGEAFF.

This clonotype was counted at least ten times. J is TRBJ2-7 and V is TRBV27; D is undetermined. Trimming stripped 2 bases from V and 2 bases from J, with 7 bases between. Per the germline V gene, CDR1 is MNHEY and CDR2 is SMNVEV (reference sequence). CDR3 size: 13 residues. The CDR3 loop is CASSLKETYEQYF. Written as DNA, the CDR3 is TGTGCCAGCAGTTTAAAGGAGACCTACGAGCAGTACTTC.

The rearrangement uses TRBV28 and TRBJ2-5, with no clear D. Per germline, CDR1 MDHEN and CDR2 SYDVKM. This CDR3 comprises 13 residues. The germline V and J ends were trimmed by 11 bases and 1 base, with 14 bases remaining between them. In DNA form, the CDR3 reads TGTGCCGGCCGCCGAAGCCCCCAAGAGACCCAGTACTTC. Its protein product is CAGRRSPQETQYF.

This clonotype was seen ten or more times. This chain joins TRBV6-2 or TRBV6-3 and TRBJ1-5; 10 bases are shared with TRBD1. The J segment lost 6 bases and the V segment lost 5 bases, leaving 4 bases of the junction unmatched. This CDR3 has 14 residues. Germline values: CDR1 MNHEY, CDR2 SVGEGT. CDR3 sequence (DNA): TGTGCCAGCAGTGACAGGGGGCTCCGTCAGCCCCAGCATTTT. Amino acid sequence: CASSDRGLRQPQHF.

The chain links TRBV11-3 to TRBJ2-7; D gene ambiguous. Trimming took 0 bases from V and 3 from J, leaving 15 bases between them. This CDR3 is built from 16 residues. The germline V gene encodes CDR1 SGHNT and CDR2 YENEEA. DNA of the CDR3: TGTGCCAGCAGCTTAGAACCGGGTGGACCCTACTACGAGCAGTACTTC. Protein sequence: CASSLEPGGPYYEQYF.

This clonotype was counted many times. The chain has TRBV11-2 and TRBJ1-4, with 8 bases that match TRBD1. V trimming: 5 bases; J trimming: 8 bases; junction bases outside the gene matches: 10. Germline V gene lookup returns CDR1 SGHAT and CDR2 FQNNGV. The CDR3 has 15 amino acids. This CDR3 reads CASSKNSGGLEKLFF. DNA for the CDR3: TGTGCCAGCAGCAAAAACTCAGGGGGCTTGGAAAAACTGTTTTTT.

This clonotype came up many times. This sequence joins TRBV27 and TRBJ2-2; TRBD1 agrees at 8 bases. V lost 5 bases to trimming and J lost 3 bases; unmatched junction nucleotides: 5. Germline V gives CDR1 MNHEY, CDR2 SMNVEV (reference sequence). The CDR3 runs 15 residues. CDR3 loop: CASSIRGHDTGELFF. The CDR3 DNA reads as TGTGCCAGCAGTATCAGGGGGCACGACACCGGGGAGCTGTTTTTT.

The sample holds a few counts of this clonotype. J is TRBJ2-7 and V is TRBV7-2, with a possible D match to TRBD2 (5 bases). The V gene's germline CDR1 is SGHTA and CDR2 FQGNSA. The CDR3 totals 13 residues. V dropped 2 bases and J dropped 2 bases, with 7 bases sitting between them. The CDR3 sequence is CASSLLAPYEQYF. The CDR3 DNA sequence: TGTGCCAGCAGCTTACTAGCCCCCTACGAGCAGTACTTC.